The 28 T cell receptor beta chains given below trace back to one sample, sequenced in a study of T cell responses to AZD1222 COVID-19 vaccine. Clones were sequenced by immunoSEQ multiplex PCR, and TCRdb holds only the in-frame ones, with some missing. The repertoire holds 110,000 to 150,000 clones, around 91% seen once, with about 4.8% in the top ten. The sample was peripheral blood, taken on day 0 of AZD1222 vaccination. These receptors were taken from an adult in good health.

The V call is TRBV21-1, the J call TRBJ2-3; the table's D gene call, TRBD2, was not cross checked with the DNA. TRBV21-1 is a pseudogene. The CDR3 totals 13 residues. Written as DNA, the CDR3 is TGTGCCAGCAGCAGAGACTCCACAGATACGCAGTATTTT. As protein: CASSRDSTDTQYF.

DNA for the CDR3: TGTGCCACCAGTGATGACGGACTAGCGCGCCAGTTCTTC. Translating it yields CATSDDGLARQFF. The V and J genes are TRBV24-1 and TRBJ2-1, with TRBD2 identical over 9 bases. J was trimmed by 13 bases and V by 3 bases; bases with no gene match: 6. The CDR3 is 13 amino acids. Germline V gene sequence: CDR1 KGHDR, CDR2 SFDVKD.

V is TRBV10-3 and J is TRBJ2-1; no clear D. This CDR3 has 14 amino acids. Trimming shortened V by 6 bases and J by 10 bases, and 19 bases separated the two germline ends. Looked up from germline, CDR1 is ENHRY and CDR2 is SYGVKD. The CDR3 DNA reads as TGTGCCATCAGCCGCGCCGTTGAATCGCGAGAGCAGTTCTTC. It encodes CAISRAVESREQFF.

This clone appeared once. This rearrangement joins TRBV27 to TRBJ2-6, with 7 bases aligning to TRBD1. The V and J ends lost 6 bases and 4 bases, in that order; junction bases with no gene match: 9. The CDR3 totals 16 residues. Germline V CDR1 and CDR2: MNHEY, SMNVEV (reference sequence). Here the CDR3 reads CASSGTVVAGANVLTF. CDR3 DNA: TGTGCCAGCAGCGGGACAGTTGTAGCCGGGGCCAACGTCCTGACTTTC.

CDR3 nucleotide sequence: TGTGCCAGCAGCGTAAGTCCCGGACAGGGTAGCGAGCAGTACTTC. Protein sequence: CASSVSPGQGSEQYF. The chain carries TRBV9 and TRBJ2-7, with 8 bases aligning to TRBD1. CDR1 is SGDLS and CDR2 is YYNGEE in the germline V gene. This CDR3 region has 15 residues. V shed 1 base, J shed 6 bases, and the junction held 9 bases outside the gene matches.

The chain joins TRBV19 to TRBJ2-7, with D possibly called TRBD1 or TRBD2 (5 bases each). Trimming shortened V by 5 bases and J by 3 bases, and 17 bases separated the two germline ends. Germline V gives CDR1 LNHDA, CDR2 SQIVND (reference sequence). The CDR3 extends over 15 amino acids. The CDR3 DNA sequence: TGTGCCAGTAGTTCCTCCGGGACCCCTCTCTACGAGCAGTACTTC. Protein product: CASSSSGTPLYEQYF.

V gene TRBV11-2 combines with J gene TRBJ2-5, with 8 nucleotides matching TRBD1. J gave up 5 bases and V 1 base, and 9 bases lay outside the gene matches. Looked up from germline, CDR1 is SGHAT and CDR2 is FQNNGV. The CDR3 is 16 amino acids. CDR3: CASSLGRTGYAETQYF. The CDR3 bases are TGTGCCAGCAGCTTAGGGAGGACAGGGTATGCGGAGACCCAGTACTTC.

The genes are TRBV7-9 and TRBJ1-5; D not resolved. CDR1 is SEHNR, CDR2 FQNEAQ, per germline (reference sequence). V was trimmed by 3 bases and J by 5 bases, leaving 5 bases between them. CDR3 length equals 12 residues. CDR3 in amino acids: CASSLFDQPQHF. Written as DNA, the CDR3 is TGTGCCAGCAGCTTGTTTGATCAGCCCCAGCATTTT.

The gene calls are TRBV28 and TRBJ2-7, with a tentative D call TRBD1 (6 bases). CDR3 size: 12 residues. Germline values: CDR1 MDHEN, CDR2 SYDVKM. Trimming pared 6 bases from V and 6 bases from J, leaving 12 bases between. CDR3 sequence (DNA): TGTGCCAGCAGGATAACAGGGTCCGAGCAGTACTTC. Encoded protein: CASRITGSEQYF.

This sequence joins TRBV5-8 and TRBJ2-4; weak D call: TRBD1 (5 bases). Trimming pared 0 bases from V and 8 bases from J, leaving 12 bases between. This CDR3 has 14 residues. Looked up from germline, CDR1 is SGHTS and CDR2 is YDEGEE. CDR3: CASSLAGLGDIQYF. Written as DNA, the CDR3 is TGTGCCAGCAGCTTGGCTGGGCTAGGGGACATTCAGTACTTC.

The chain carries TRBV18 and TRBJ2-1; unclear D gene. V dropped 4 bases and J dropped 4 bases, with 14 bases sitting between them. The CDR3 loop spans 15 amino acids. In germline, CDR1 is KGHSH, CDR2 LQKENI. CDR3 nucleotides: TGTGCCAGCTCACGTGACTCCACCACTTACAATGAGCAGTTCTTC. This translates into CASSRDSTTYNEQFF. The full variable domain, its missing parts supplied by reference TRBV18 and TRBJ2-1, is NAGVMQNPRHLVRRRGQEARLRCSPMKGHSHVYWYRQLPEEGLKFMVYLQKENIIDESGMPKERFSAEFPKEGPSILRIQQVVRGDSAAYFCASSRDSTTYNEQFFGPGTRLTVL.

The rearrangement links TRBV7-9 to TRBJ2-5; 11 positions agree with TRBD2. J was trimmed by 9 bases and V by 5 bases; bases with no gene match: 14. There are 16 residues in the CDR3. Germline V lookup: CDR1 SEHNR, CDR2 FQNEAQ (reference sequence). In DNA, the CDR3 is TGTGCCAGCAGCCCGACGGCCGGGACTAGCGGTTCCTCCCAGTACTTC. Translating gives CASSPTAGTSGSSQYF.

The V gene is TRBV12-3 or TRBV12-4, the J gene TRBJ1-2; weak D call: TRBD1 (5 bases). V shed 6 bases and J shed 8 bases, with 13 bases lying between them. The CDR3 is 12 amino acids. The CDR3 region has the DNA TGTGCCAGCAGCTCCTCAGGGAGGGGCTACACCTTC. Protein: CASSSSGRGYTF.

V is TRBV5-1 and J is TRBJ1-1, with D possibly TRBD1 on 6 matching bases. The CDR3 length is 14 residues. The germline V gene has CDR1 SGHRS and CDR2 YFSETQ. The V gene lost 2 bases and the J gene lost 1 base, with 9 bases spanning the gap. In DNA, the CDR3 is TGCGCCAGCAGCTTTTACAGGGCGAACACTGAAGCTTTCTTT. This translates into CASSFYRANTEAFF. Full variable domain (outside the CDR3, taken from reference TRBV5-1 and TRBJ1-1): KAGVTQTPRYLIKTRGQQVTLSCSPISGHRSVSWYQQTPGQGLQFLFEYFSETQRNKGNFPGRFSGRQFSNSRSEMNVSTLELGDSALYLCASSFYRANTEAFFGQGTRLTVV.

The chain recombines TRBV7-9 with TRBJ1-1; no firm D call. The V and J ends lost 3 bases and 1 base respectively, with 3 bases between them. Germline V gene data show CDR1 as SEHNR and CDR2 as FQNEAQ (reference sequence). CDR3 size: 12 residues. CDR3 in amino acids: CASSLSNTEAFF. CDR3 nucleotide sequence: TGTGCCAGCAGCTTGTCGAACACTGAAGCTTTCTTT.

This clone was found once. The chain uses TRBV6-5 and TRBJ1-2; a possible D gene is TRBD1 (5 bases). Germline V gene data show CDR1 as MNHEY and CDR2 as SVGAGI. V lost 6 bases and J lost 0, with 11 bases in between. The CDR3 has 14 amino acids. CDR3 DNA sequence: TGTGCCAGCAGGGCCGGGACTCCTAACTATGGCTACACCTTC. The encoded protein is CASRAGTPNYGYTF.

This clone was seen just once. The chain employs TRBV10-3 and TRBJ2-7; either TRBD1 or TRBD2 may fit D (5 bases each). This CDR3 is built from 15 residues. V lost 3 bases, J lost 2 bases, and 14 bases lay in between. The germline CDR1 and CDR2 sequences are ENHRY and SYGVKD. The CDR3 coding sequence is TGTGCCATCAGTGAAGGGGCTGAGGGGCCCTACGAGCAGTACTTC. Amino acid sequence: CAISEGAEGPYEQYF.

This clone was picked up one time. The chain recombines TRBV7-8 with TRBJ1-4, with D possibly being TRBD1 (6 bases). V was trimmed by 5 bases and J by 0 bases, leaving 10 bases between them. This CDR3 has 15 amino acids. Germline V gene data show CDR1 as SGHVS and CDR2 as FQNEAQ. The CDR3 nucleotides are TGTGCCAGCAGCGAGGGGGTCGCAACTAATGAAAAACTGTTTTTT. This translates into CASSEGVATNEKLFF.

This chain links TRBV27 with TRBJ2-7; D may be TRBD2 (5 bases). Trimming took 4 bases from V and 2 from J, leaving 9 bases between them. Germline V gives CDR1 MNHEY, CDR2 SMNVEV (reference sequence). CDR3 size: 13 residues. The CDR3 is CASSSRGPYEQYF. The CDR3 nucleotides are TGTGCCAGCAGTTCCCGGGGTCCCTACGAGCAGTACTTC.

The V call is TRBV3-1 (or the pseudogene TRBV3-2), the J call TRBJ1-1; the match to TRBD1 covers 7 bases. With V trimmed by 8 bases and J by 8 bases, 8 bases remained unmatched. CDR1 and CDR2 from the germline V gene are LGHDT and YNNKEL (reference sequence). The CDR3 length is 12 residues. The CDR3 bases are TGTGCCAGCGGGGGGGGGACAGAAGAAGCTTTCTTT. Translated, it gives CASGGGTEEAFF.

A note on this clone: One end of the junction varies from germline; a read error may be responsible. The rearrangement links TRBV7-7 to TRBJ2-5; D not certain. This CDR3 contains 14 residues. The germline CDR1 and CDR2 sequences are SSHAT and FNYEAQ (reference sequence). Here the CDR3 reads CASSLALGLETQYF. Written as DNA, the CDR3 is TGTGCTAGCAGCTTAGCCTTGGGTCTAGAGACCCAGTACTTC.

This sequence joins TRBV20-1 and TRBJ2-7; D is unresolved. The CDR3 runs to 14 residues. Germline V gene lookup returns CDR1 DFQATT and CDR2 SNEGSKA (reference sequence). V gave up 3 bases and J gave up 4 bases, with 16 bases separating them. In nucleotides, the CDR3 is TGCAGTGCTAGTTCATCACTATCTGGTTACGAGCAGTACTTC. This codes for CSASSSLSGYEQYF.

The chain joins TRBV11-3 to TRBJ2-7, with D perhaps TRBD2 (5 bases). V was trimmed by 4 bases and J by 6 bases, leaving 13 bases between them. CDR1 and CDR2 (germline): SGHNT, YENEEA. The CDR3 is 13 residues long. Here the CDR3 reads CASSSAGGFEQYF. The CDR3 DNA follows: TGTGCCAGCAGCTCAGCAGGAGGTTTCGAGCAGTACTTC.

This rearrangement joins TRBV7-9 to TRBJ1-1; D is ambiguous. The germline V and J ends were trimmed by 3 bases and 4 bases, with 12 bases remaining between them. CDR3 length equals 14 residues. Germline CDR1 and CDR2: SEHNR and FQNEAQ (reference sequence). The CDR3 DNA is TGTGCCAGCAGCTTCCTAGCAGGAGGCACTGAAGCTTTCTTT. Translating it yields CASSFLAGGTEAFF. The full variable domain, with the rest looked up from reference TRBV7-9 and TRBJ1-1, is DTGVSQNPRHKITKRGQNVTFRCDPISEHNRLYWYRQTLGQGPEFLTYFQNEAQLEKSRLLSDRFSAERPKGSFSTLEIQRTEQGDSAMYLCASSFLAGGTEAFFGQGTRLTVV.

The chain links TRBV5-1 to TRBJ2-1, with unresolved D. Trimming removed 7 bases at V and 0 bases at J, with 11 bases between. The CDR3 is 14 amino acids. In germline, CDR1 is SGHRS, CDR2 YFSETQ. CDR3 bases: TGCGCCAGCGAAACCGGGTTCTCCTACAATGAGCAGTTCTTC. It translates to CASETGFSYNEQFF.

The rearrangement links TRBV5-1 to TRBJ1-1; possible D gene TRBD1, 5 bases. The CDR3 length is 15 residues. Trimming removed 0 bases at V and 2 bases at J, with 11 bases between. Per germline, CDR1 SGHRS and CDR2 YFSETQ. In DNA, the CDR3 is TGCGCCAGCAGCTTGGAAGGGACGGCCAACACTGAAGCTTTCTTT. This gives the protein CASSLEGTANTEAFF.

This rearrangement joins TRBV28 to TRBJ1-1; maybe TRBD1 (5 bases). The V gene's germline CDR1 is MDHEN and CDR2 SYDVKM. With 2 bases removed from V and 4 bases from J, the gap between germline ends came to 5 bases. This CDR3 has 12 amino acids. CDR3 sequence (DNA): TGTGCCAGCAGTTTAGGGACCACTGAAGCTTTCTTT. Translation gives CASSLGTTEAFF. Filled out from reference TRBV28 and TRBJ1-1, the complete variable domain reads DVKVTQSSRYLVKRTGEKVFLECVQDMDHENMFWYRQDPGLGLRLIYFSYDVKMKEKGDIPEGYSVSREKKERFSLILESASTNQTSMYLCASSLGTTEAFFGQGTRLTVV.

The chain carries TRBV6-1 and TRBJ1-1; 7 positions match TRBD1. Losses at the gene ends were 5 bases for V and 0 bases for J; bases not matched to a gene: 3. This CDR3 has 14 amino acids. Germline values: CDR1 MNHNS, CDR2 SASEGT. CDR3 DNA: TGTGCCAGCAGTTCGGGGACAGTGAACACTGAAGCTTTCTTT. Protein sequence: CASSSGTVNTEAFF.